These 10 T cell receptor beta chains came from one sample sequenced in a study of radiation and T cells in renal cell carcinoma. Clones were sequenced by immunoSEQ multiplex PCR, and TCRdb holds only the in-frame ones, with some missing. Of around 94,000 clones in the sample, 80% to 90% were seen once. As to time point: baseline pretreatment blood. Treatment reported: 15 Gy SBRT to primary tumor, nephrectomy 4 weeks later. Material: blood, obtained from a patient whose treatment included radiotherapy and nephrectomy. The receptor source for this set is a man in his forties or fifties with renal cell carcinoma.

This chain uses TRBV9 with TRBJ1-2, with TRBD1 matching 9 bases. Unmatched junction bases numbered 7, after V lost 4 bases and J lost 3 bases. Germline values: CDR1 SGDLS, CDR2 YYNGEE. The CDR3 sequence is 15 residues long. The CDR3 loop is CASSNKRTGDYGYTF. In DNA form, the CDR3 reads TGTGCCAGCAGCAATAAACGGACAGGGGACTATGGCTACACCTTC.

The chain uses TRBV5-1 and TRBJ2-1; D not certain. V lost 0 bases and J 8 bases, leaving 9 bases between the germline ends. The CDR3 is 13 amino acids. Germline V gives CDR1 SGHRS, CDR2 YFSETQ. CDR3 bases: TGCGCCAGCAGCTTGGTACCGGCCGATGAGCAGTTCTTC. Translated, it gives CASSLVPADEQFF.

CDR3 coding DNA: TGTGCCATCTCGGTCACGTCAGGGTCGGGAGAGACCCAGTACTTC. Amino acids: CAISVTSGSGETQYF. This chain joins TRBV10-3 and TRBJ2-5; D may be TRBD1 (5 bases). The germline gives CDR1 ENHRY, CDR2 SYGVKD. The CDR3 is 15 residues long. Trimming removed 8 bases from V and 4 bases from J, with 20 bases in between.

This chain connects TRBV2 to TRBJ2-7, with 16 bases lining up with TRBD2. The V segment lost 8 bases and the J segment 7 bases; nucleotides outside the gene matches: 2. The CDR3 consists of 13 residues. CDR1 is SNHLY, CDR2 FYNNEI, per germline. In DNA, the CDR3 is TGTGCCAGCGGGACTAGCGGGGGGGGAGAGCAGTACTTC. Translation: CASGTSGGGEQYF. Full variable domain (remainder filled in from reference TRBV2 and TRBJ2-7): EPEVTQTPSHQVTQMGQEVILRCVPISNHLYFYWYRQILGQKVEFLVSFYNNEISEKSEIFDDQFSVERPDGSNFTLKIRSTKLEDSAMYFCASGTSGGGEQYFGPGTRLTVT.

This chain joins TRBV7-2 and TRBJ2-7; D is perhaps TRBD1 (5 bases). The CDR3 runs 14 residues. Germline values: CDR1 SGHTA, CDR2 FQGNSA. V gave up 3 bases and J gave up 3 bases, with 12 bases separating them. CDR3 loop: CASSFGRVLYEQYF. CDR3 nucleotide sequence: TGTGCCAGCAGCTTCGGCAGGGTGCTCTACGAGCAGTACTTC. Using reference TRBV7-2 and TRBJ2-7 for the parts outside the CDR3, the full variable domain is GAGVSQSPSNKVTEKGKDVELRCDPISGHTALYWYRQSLGQGLEFLIYFQGNSAPDKSGLPSDRFSAERTGGSVSTLTIQRTQQEDSAVYLCASSFGRVLYEQYFGPGTRLTVT.

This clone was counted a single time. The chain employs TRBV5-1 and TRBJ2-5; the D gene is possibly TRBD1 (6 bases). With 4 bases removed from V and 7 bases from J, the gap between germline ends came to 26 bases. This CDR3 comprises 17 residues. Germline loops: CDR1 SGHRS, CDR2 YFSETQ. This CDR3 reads CASSPTPRQAGYRTQYF. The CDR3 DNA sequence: TGCGCCAGCAGCCCTACTCCGCGACAGGCAGGATACCGGACCCAGTACTTC.

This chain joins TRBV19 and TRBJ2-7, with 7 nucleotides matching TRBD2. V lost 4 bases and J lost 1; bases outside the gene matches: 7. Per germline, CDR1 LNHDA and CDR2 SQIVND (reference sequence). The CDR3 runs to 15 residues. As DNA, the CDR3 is TGTGCCAGTAGTAAGGGAGGGGAGTTATCCTACGAGCAGTACTTC. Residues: CASSKGGELSYEQYF.

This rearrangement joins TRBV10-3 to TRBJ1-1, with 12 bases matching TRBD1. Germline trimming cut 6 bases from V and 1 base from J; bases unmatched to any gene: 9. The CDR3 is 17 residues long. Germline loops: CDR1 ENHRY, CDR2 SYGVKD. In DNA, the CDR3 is TGTGCCATCAGAACCGGGACAGGGGGCTGGCAGAACACTGAAGCTTTCTTT. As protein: CAIRTGTGGWQNTEAFF.

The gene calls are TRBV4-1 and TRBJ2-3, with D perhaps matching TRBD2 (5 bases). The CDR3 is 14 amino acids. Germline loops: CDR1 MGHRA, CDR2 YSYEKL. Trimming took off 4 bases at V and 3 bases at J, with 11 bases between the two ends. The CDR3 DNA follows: TGCGCCAGCAGCCTCAGGACGGGAACAGATACGCAGTATTTT. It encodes CASSLRTGTDTQYF.

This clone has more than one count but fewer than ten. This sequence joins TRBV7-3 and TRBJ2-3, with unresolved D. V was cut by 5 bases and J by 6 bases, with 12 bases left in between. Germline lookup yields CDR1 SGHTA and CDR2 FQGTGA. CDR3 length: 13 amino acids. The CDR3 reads CASSARPGDTQYF. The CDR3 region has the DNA TGTGCCAGCAGCGCAAGACCCGGTGATACGCAGTATTTT.